This T cell receptor (beta chain) was recorded in a study of T cells in Graves' hyperthyroidism and ophthalmopathy. The study, taken as a whole, reports: Ophthalmopathy was predicted by the model a median of approximately 6 months ahead of onset.

CDR3 length: 15 amino acids. Germline V gene lookup returns CDR1 SGHNT and CDR2 YENEEA. Trimming removed 5 bases at V and 3 bases at J, with 14 bases between. This clonotype was counted between two and nine times. The antigen is unknown. Amplification of TCR beta CDR3 regions used RNA as the template. HTBI primers were the set used in a first-round RT-PCR of the TCR CDR3. TCRdb reprocessed the multiplex PCR reads with MiXCR, giving one entry per CDR3 protein. The repertoire holds around 480,000 distinct CDR3 sequences, with 13% to 15% as singletons. The clonotype originates from a woman between 18 and 30 years old with Graves' hyperthyroidism. V and J are TRBV11-3 and TRBJ2-1; D might be TRBD1 or TRBD2, each matching 6 bases. Sequencing was carried out using blood. In DNA form, the CDR3 reads TGTGCCAGCAGCCGGAGGGGGGCGGACTACAATGAGCAGTTCTTC. This encodes CASSRRGADYNEQFF.